The 21 T cell receptor beta chains below all came from one sample that was sequenced in a study of blood T cell repertoires in COVID-19. Sequencing used immunoSEQ multiplex PCR; TCRdb keeps in-frame clones, though not all of them. The sample shows 350,000 to 400,000 clones, approximately 87% of them seen only once. Sequenced input: PBMCs or T cells enriched from blood (not recorded which). The source is a man aged 35-49 years in a cohort exposed to, infected with or recovered from COVID-19 (not recorded which).

The chain recombines TRBV3-1 (or the pseudogene TRBV3-2) with TRBJ2-2, with TRBD2 as a possible D gene (7 bases). The V and J ends lost 1 base and 4 bases respectively, with 19 bases between them. Germline CDR1 is LGHDT and CDR2 is YNNKEL (reference sequence). This CDR3 is built from 18 residues. The CDR3 sequence: CASSQGGAGAVRTGELFF. Here the CDR3 DNA reads TGTGCCAGCAGCCAAGGGGGGGCGGGAGCGGTGCGCACCGGGGAGCTGTTTTTT.

The chain uses TRBV5-1 and TRBJ2-5; 8 bases are a match to TRBD2. Trimming removed 0 bases from V and 8 bases from J; junction bases left unmatched: 6. The CDR3 runs to 14 residues. Germline-derived CDR1 and CDR2 are SGHRS and YFSETQ. The CDR3 region has the DNA TGCGCCAGCAGCTTGGAAGGGACTAGTATCACCCAGTACTTC. It codes for CASSLEGTSITQYF.

This chain uses TRBV6-5 with TRBJ1-5; TRBD1 might be the D (6 bases). The CDR3 is made up of 15 amino acids. The V end was cut by 8 bases, the J end by 2 bases, with 16 bases between. From germline, CDR1 is MNHEY and CDR2 SVGAGI. The CDR3 here is CASDGQGLGNQPQHF. In nucleotides, the CDR3 is TGTGCCAGCGACGGTCAGGGGCTTGGCAATCAGCCCCAGCATTTT.

The chain uses TRBV6-5 and TRBJ1-2, with 10 bases identical to TRBD1. The V gene end was trimmed by 7 bases and the J gene end by 12 bases; junction bases not matched to a gene: 11. CDR1 is MNHEY and CDR2 is SVGAGI in the germline V gene. CDR3 length: 13 residues. The chain's CDR3 is CASISGQGVSHTF. CDR3 nucleotides: TGTGCCAGCATCTCTGGACAGGGGGTGTCCCACACCTTC.

The rearrangement joins TRBV1 to TRBJ1-3; whether TRBD1, the table's D call, matches the DNA was not checked. TRBV1 is classified as a pseudogene. The CDR3 length is 17 residues. This CDR3 reads CTSSQDCGQAGGNTIYF. In nucleotides, the CDR3 is TGCACCAGCAGCCAAGATTGCGGACAGGCAGGGGGAAACACCATATATTTT.

This clone was seen just once. This chain joins TRBV7-8 and TRBJ2-7; 7 nucleotides agree with TRBD2. This CDR3 has 15 residues. In germline, CDR1 is SGHVS, CDR2 FQNEAQ. V dropped 3 bases and J dropped 2; count of bases not matched to a gene: 7. The CDR3 protein is CASSFREVGTYEQYF. DNA for the CDR3: TGTGCCAGCAGCTTCCGGGAGGTTGGGACCTACGAGCAGTACTTC.

CDR3 DNA: TGTGCCATCAGTGAGTCCTATGGCGAGCAGTACTTC. As protein: CAISESYGEQYF. The rearrangement links TRBV10-3 to TRBJ2-7, with D unresolved. CDR1 and CDR2 from the germline V gene are ENHRY and SYGVKD. This CDR3 spans 12 amino acids. The germline V and J ends were trimmed by 0 bases and 6 bases, with 6 bases remaining between them.

On this clone: Other DNA sequences in this specimen translate into the identical CDR3. The chain links TRBV7-2 to TRBJ2-1; D may be TRBD2 (6 bases). Trimming pared 1 base from V and 0 bases from J, leaving 7 bases between. CDR1 SGHTA and CDR2 FQGNSA come from the germline V gene. The length of the CDR3 is 15 residues. CDR3 nucleotides: TGTGCCAGCAGCTTAGTCGGGAGCTCCTACAATGAGCAGTTCTTC. It translates to CASSLVGSSYNEQFF. The variable domain in full, completed from reference TRBV7-2 and TRBJ2-1, reads GAGVSQSPSNKVTEKGKDVELRCDPISGHTALYWYRQSLGQGLEFLIYFQGNSAPDKSGLPSDRFSAERTGGSVSTLTIQRTQQEDSAVYLCASSLVGSSYNEQFFGPGTRLTVL.

The rearrangement joins TRBV7-8 to TRBJ2-2, with D tentatively TRBD2 (6 bases). Looked up from germline, CDR1 is SGHVS and CDR2 is FQNEAQ. The CDR3 sequence is 18 residues long. With 1 base removed from V and 4 bases from J, the gap between germline ends came to 19 bases. Written as DNA, the CDR3 is TGTGCCAGCAGCTTAGTCAGGAGGGGAATCGCAGCCACCGGGGAGCTGTTTTTT. Residues: CASSLVRRGIAATGELFF.

This clone was seen many times. The rearrangement uses TRBV12-1 and TRBJ2-3; TRBD2 is the table's D call, not checked against the DNA. TRBV12-1 is marked as a pseudogene. This CDR3 has 15 residues. CDR3 coding DNA: TGTGCCATCGCCCATAGCGGGAGAAGCACAGATACGCAGTATTTT. Translating it yields CAIAHSGRSTDTQYF.

The V and J genes are TRBV4-1 and TRBJ1-3, with 8 bases lining up with TRBD1. V was clipped by 1 base and J by 2 bases; unmatched bases: 10. Germline CDR1 reads MGHRA; CDR2 reads YSYEKL. The CDR3 has 18 residues. CDR3 protein: CASSQAGGQGWAGNTIYF. The CDR3 DNA is TGCGCCAGCAGCCAAGCAGGAGGACAGGGTTGGGCTGGAAACACCATATATTTT.

The V call is TRBV27, the J call TRBJ2-3, with 10 positions matching TRBD2. Trimming removed 9 bases from V and 3 bases from J; junction bases left unmatched: 6. The CDR3 runs 14 residues. In germline, CDR1 is MNHEY, CDR2 SMNVEV (reference sequence). The CDR3 bases are TGTGCCAGTTCTAGCGGGAGAGGTACAGATACGCAGTATTTT. Its translation: CASSSGRGTDTQYF.

V usage is TRBV5-1 and J usage is TRBJ2-1, with D possibly TRBD1 on 6 matching bases. V lost 6 bases and J lost 5, with 12 bases in between. The CDR3 spans 13 residues. From germline, CDR1 is SGHRS and CDR2 YFSETQ. CDR3 DNA: TGCGCCAGCAATTGGGACACAAACAATGAGCAGTTCTTC. The encoded protein is CASNWDTNNEQFF.

The gene calls are TRBV4-1 and TRBJ1-5; 7 nucleotides agree with TRBD1. CDR3 size: 16 residues. The ends lost 2 bases at V and 6 bases at J; junction bases unmatched: 10. The germline V gene encodes CDR1 MGHRA and CDR2 YSYEKL. Here the CDR3 reads CASSQRQGLALQPQHF. CDR3 nucleotides: TGCGCCAGCAGCCAAAGACAGGGCTTAGCCCTTCAGCCCCAGCATTTT.

J is TRBJ2-5 and V is TRBV7-2; 8 bases map to TRBD1. The junction had 7 bases not matched to a gene; V was cut back by 2 bases and J by 5 bases. This CDR3 comprises 15 residues. Germline CDR1 and CDR2: SGHTA and FQGNSA. As DNA, the CDR3 is TGTGCCAGCAGCTTATCGTCAGGGGGCGGTGAGACCCAGTACTTC. Translating it yields CASSLSSGGGETQYF.

The rearrangement links TRBV5-1 to TRBJ2-3, with 10 bases that match TRBD2. This CDR3 is built from 15 residues. Germline-derived CDR1 and CDR2 are SGHRS and YFSETQ. Germline trimming cut 5 bases from V and 3 bases from J; bases unmatched to any gene: 6. The DNA for the CDR3 is TGCGCCAGCAGTTCGAGCGGGAGGGGGACAGATACGCAGTATTTT. Translating it yields CASSSSGRGTDTQYF.

The rearrangement joins TRBV9 to TRBJ2-1; 7 bases are a match to TRBD1. The CDR3 is 13 residues long. V trimming: 0 bases; J trimming: 9 bases; junction bases outside the gene matches: 3. Germline assignment: CDR1 SGDLS and CDR2 YYNGEE. This CDR3 reads CASSVERGREQFF. The CDR3 bases are TGTGCCAGCAGCGTAGAAAGGGGGCGTGAGCAGTTCTTC.

The chain combines TRBV18 with TRBJ2-5; D not resolved. Germline loops: CDR1 KGHSH, CDR2 LQKENI. The CDR3 contains 13 residues. V was clipped by 2 bases and J by 2 bases, with 6 bases between them. The CDR3 here is CASSPSRQETQYF. Written as DNA, the CDR3 is TGTGCCAGCTCACCATCTAGACAAGAGACCCAGTACTTC.

V gene TRBV5-4 combines with J gene TRBJ2-7; 7 bases fit TRBD2. Germline V gene data show CDR1 as SGHNT and CDR2 as YYREEE (reference sequence). With V trimmed by 4 bases and J by 1 base, 8 bases remained unmatched. This CDR3 has 15 residues. The CDR3 sequence: CASSGGGTPSYEQYF. For the CDR3, the DNA is TGTGCCAGCAGCGGGGGAGGGACGCCGTCCTACGAGCAGTACTTC.

V gene TRBV28 combines with J gene TRBJ1-2; D remains unclear. In germline, CDR1 is MDHEN, CDR2 SYDVKM. The V gene lost 3 bases and the J gene lost 8 bases, with 10 bases spanning the gap. CDR3 length: 12 residues. The CDR3 sequence: CASSLGGGGYTF. The CDR3, as DNA: TGTGCCAGCAGTTTGGGTGGAGGGGGCTACACCTTC.

This chain uses TRBV7-9 with TRBJ2-1; no clear D. From germline, CDR1 is SEHNR and CDR2 FQNEAQ (reference sequence). The CDR3 length is 12 residues. Trimming removed 5 bases from V and 3 bases from J, with 5 bases in between. Written as DNA, the CDR3 is TGTGCCAGCAGCCCCCACTACAATGAGCAGTTCTTC. The encoded protein is CASSPHYNEQFF. Using reference TRBV7-9 and TRBJ2-1 for the parts outside the CDR3, the full variable domain is DTGVSQNPRHKITKRGQNVTFRCDPISEHNRLYWYRQTLGQGPEFLTYFQNEAQLEKSRLLSDRFSAERPKGSFSTLEIQRTEQGDSAMYLCASSPHYNEQFFGPGTRLTVL.